One and the same sample provided the 29 T cell receptor beta chains below, sequenced in a study of T cells in Graves' hyperthyroidism and ophthalmopathy. TCR beta CDR3 regions were amplified from RNA. Primed by the HTBI set, a first-round RT-PCR was run on the TCR CDR3. One entry per CDR3 protein results from TCRdb running MiXCR on the multiplex PCR reads. The sample shows around 500,000 distinct CDR3 sequences, approximately 15% of them seen only once. The sequenced material came from blood. The receptor set was obtained from a woman under 30 with Graves' hyperthyroidism.

V gene TRBV9 combines with J gene TRBJ2-2; 11 positions match TRBD2. The germline CDR1 and CDR2 sequences are SGDLS and YYNGEE. Trimming removed 3 bases from V and 5 bases from J; junction bases left unmatched: 6. CDR3 length: 16 amino acids. For the CDR3, the DNA is TGTGCCAGCAGCGCCACTAGCGGGAGTCTTACCGGGGAGCTGTTTTTT. It encodes CASSATSGSLTGELFF.

The chain combines TRBV20-1 with TRBJ2-1, with D possibly matching TRBD2 (6 bases). The CDR3 runs to 16 residues. V gave up 1 base and J gave up 1 base, with 14 bases separating them. Per germline, CDR1 DFQATT and CDR2 SNEGSKA (reference sequence). The CDR3 DNA is TGCAGTGCTAGAGGATCGGAGGGAAGGTCCTACAATGAGCAGTTCTTC. Amino acid sequence: CSARGSEGRSYNEQFF.

This clonotype was seen a handful of times. The CDR3 spells CASSWSRGTFPPTNTDTQYF. CDR3 nucleotide sequence: TGCGCCAGCAGTTGGTCCAGGGGGACCTTTCCCCCGACAAACACAGATACGCAGTATTTT. The chain couples TRBV5-1 to TRBJ2-3, with 7 bases fitting TRBD1. Germline CDR1 reads SGHRS; CDR2 reads YFSETQ. The CDR3 has 20 residues. Germline trimming cut 5 bases from V and 2 bases from J; bases unmatched to any gene: 23.

With respect to this clonotype: This sequence may be a read error, since a much larger clone differs from it by one base. The gene calls are TRBV5-1 and TRBJ1-1; D ambiguous. The CDR3 totals 15 residues. Trimming stripped 1 base from V and 4 bases from J, with 14 bases between. Germline CDR1 and CDR2: SGHRS and YFSETQ. The CDR3 spells CASSLSVQLSTEAFF. The CDR3 region has the DNA TGCGCCAGCAGCTTGAGTGTTCAGTTAAGCACTGAAGCTTTCTTT.

Of note for this clonotype: A single base separates this from a much larger clone, so it may be a read error. This CDR3 fails to terminate in the conserved phenylalanine or tryptophan, so it likely reflects a read error. The DNA for the CDR3 is TGTGCCAGCAGCGCCCGGGACGGGAGCACAGATACGCAGTATGTT. It codes for CASSARDGSTDTQYV. The chain is built from TRBV9 and TRBJ2-3; D possibly matches TRBD1 or TRBD2 (5 bases each). CDR1 is SGDLS and CDR2 is YYNGEE in the germline V gene. This CDR3 is built from 15 residues. Between the trimmed V and J ends, which lost 3 bases and 0 bases, there was a span of 11 bases.

This clonotype was counted ten times or more. This chain uses TRBV12-3 or TRBV12-4 with TRBJ1-5; TRBD1 is a possible D gene (5 bases). Trimming left V 5 bases short and J 5 bases short, with 10 bases between. This CDR3 is built from 13 residues. The CDR3 DNA follows: TGTGCCAGCAGTATCGACAGAGATCAGCCCCAGCATTTT. Its protein product is CASSIDRDQPQHF.

This chain links TRBV5-1 with TRBJ2-7; 7 nucleotides align to TRBD1. The CDR3 sequence is 14 residues long. Per germline, CDR1 SGHRS and CDR2 YFSETQ. V shed 0 bases and J 6 bases; nucleotides not matched to a gene: 6. In DNA form, the CDR3 reads TGCGCCAGCAGCTTGGGACAGGGTCTAGGCGAGCAGTACGTC. Its protein product is CASSLGQGLGEQYV.

This clonotype was counted many times. The CDR3 sequence: CASSLGTSGRSDTQYF. The CDR3 nucleotides are TGTGCCAGCAGCTTAGGAACTAGCGGGAGGTCAGATACGCAGTATTTT. The rearrangement joins TRBV11-3 to TRBJ2-3; 12 bases match TRBD2. The CDR3 contains 16 residues. In germline, CDR1 is SGHNT, CDR2 YENEEA. The V segment lost 1 base and the J segment 4 bases; nucleotides outside the gene matches: 3.

The table lists this clonotype with many counts. The DNA for the CDR3 is TGCCTAGCGGCCGCGAGCACAGATACGCAGTATTTT. It is translated as CLAAASTDTQYF. This chain connects TRBV29-1 to TRBJ2-3, with 7 bases identical to TRBD2. CDR3 length: 12 amino acids. Germline assignment: CDR1 SQVTM and CDR2 ANQGSEA.

This clonotype occurred many times. This chain uses TRBV7-9 with TRBJ1-2; 8 nucleotides align to TRBD1. Looked up from germline, CDR1 is SEHNR and CDR2 is FQNEAQ (reference sequence). This CDR3 contains 16 residues. The V segment lost 4 bases and the J segment 7 bases; nucleotides outside the gene matches: 14. The CDR3 DNA reads TGTGCCAGCAGCTCGGGACAGGTGATTTCGTATGGTGGCTACACCTTC. Protein product: CASSSGQVISYGGYTF.

This clonotype was seen at least ten times. This chain connects TRBV4-1 to TRBJ1-6; D not certain. The V end was cut by 0 bases, the J end by 7 bases, with 4 bases between. Germline values: CDR1 MGHRA, CDR2 YSYEKL. The CDR3 length is 13 residues. The CDR3 loop is CASSQDVNSPLHF. Here the CDR3 DNA reads TGCGCCAGCAGCCAAGACGTCAATTCACCCCTCCACTTT.

V usage is TRBV20-1 and J usage is TRBJ2-3; D ambiguous. The length of the CDR3 is 11 residues. Germline V gene lookup returns CDR1 DFQATT and CDR2 SNEGSKA (reference sequence). With 6 bases removed from V and 4 bases from J, the gap between germline ends came to 8 bases. The CDR3 here is CSADVADTQYF. DNA for the CDR3: TGCAGTGCAGACGTTGCAGATACGCAGTATTTT.

This clonotype was counted a few times. The chain employs TRBV19 and TRBJ1-3; D unclear. The germline CDR1 and CDR2 sequences are LNHDA and SQIVND (reference sequence). This CDR3 spans 13 amino acids. The V end was cut by 5 bases, the J end by 3 bases, with 8 bases between. In DNA, the CDR3 is TGTGCCAGTAGTCCCCCAGATGGAAACACCATATATTTT. Translated: CASSPPDGNTIYF.

This clonotype was counted at least ten times. V and J are TRBV9 and TRBJ1-1; the D gene is possibly TRBD1 (5 bases). The CDR3 is 13 residues long. Germline assignment: CDR1 SGDLS and CDR2 YYNGEE. The ends were cut back, 3 bases at V and 5 bases at J, with 11 bases in the middle. The CDR3 sequence is CASSEKTGTEAFF. In DNA form, the CDR3 reads TGTGCCAGCAGCGAAAAAACAGGAACTGAAGCTTTCTTT.

This clonotype was seen ten or more times. The CDR3 sequence is CGSHPGQGGFEQFF. CDR3 DNA sequence: TGTGGATCCCACCCGGGACAGGGGGGTTTCGAGCAGTTCTTC. This chain links TRBV12-5 with TRBJ2-1; TRBD1 agrees at 11 bases. The CDR3 totals 14 residues. CDR1 is LGHNT, CDR2 FRNRAP, per germline. Full variable domain (missing parts from reference TRBV12-5 and TRBJ2-1): DARVTQTPRHKVTEMGQEVTMRCQPILGHNTVFWYRQTMMQGLELLAYFRNRAPLDDSGMPKDRFSAEMPDATLATLKIQPSEPRDSAVYFCGSHPGQGGFEQFFGPGTRLTVL.

The chain employs TRBV15 and TRBJ2-2, with unresolved D. The CDR3 has 17 residues. In germline, CDR1 is LNHNV, CDR2 YYDKDF (reference sequence). With 0 bases removed from V and 4 bases from J, the gap between germline ends came to 15 bases. CDR3 sequence (DNA): TGTGCCACCAGCAGAGACTATCGTGGCGGTCTCACCGGGGAGCTGTTTTTT. This encodes CATSRDYRGGLTGELFF.

There are a few counts of this clonotype. V and J are TRBV19 and TRBJ1-1; TRBD1 is a possible D gene (5 bases). Germline V gives CDR1 LNHDA, CDR2 SQIVND (reference sequence). The CDR3 is 13 residues long. The V end was cut by 4 bases, the J end by 8 bases, with 14 bases between. The CDR3 is CASSKTEHAEAFF. The CDR3 DNA follows: TGTGCCAGTAGTAAGACAGAACACGCCGAAGCTTTCTTT.

This clonotype was counted a few times. This sequence joins TRBV12-5 and TRBJ2-7, with D unresolved. There are 12 residues in the CDR3. Between the trimmed V and J ends, which lost 5 bases and 4 bases, there was a span of 9 bases. From germline, CDR1 is LGHNT and CDR2 FRNRAP. CDR3 DNA sequence: TGTGCTAGTGGTCCTGCGATATACGAGCAGTACTTC. Residues: CASGPAIYEQYF.

With respect to this clonotype: This clone may be a read error of a much larger clone one base away. The CDR3 region has the DNA TGTGCCACTTCTTCAAGGGCTCCCCTTGAAGCTCTCTTT. This gives the protein CATSSRAPLEALF. The rearrangement joins TRBV11-2 to TRBJ1-1; D is unresolved. Per germline, CDR1 SGHAT and CDR2 FQNNGV. The CDR3 contains 13 residues.

CDR3 nucleotide sequence: TGTGCCAGCAGTACCGGGACAGGGGGCTCTGGGGCCAACGTCCTGACTTTC. As protein: CASSTGTGGSGANVLTF. The V and J genes are TRBV6-1 and TRBJ2-6; 11 nucleotides line up with TRBD1. CDR1 MNHNS and CDR2 SASEGT come from the germline V gene. The CDR3 extends over 17 amino acids. V trimming: 5 bases; J trimming: 0 bases; junction bases outside the gene matches: 3.

The V call is TRBV19, the J call TRBJ2-7; no reliable D call. The CDR3 runs to 14 residues. Between the trimmed V and J ends, which lost 1 base and 1 base, there was a span of 8 bases. Germline-derived CDR1 and CDR2 are LNHDA and SQIVND (reference sequence). The CDR3 loop reads CASSIVASSYEQYF. DNA of the CDR3: TGTGCCAGTAGTATAGTGGCCAGTTCCTACGAGCAGTACTTC.

This clonotype was observed at least ten times. CDR3 loop: CATSADRGYEQFF. The CDR3 region has the DNA TGTGCCACCAGTGCAGACAGGGGGTATGAGCAGTTCTTC. This chain links TRBV24-1 with TRBJ2-1; TRBD1 matches at 9 bases. CDR3 length: 13 residues. The junction had 3 bases not matched to a gene; V was cut back by 5 bases and J by 8 bases. Germline V CDR1 and CDR2: KGHDR, SFDVKD.

This clonotype was counted ten times or more. The chain uses TRBV27 and TRBJ2-1, with D unresolved. Deletions cut 2 bases from V and 9 bases from J, with 5 bases between. The length of the CDR3 is 11 residues. Germline lookup yields CDR1 MNHEY and CDR2 SMNVEV (reference sequence). The CDR3 sequence is CASSLNSEQFF. The CDR3 nucleotides read TGTGCCAGCAGTTTAAACTCTGAGCAGTTCTTC.

The J gene is TRBJ2-2, the V gene TRBV12-3 or TRBV12-4; perhaps TRBD2 as D (5 bases). This CDR3 is built from 15 residues. Trimming took off 11 bases at V and 4 bases at J, with 20 bases between the two ends. CDR3 sequence reads: CAGNLGQTSTGELFF. The DNA for the CDR3 is TGTGCCGGCAACTTGGGCCAAACTAGCACCGGGGAGCTGTTTTTT.

This clonotype occurred many times. The chain joins TRBV30 to TRBJ1-6, with 8 nucleotides matching TRBD1. The V segment lost 3 bases and the J segment 10 bases; nucleotides outside the gene matches: 8. CDR1 and CDR2 from the germline V gene are GTSNPN and SVGIG (reference sequence). The CDR3 runs to 14 residues. The CDR3 region has the DNA TGTGCCTGGAGCGGACAGGGAAGGGGATCACCCCTCCACTTT. Amino acids: CAWSGQGRGSPLHF.

The gene calls are TRBV29-1 and TRBJ1-5; TRBD1 aligns across 10 bases. Germline CDR1 reads SQVTM; CDR2 reads ANQGSEA. This CDR3 is 15 amino acids long. V shed 6 bases and J 4 bases; nucleotides not matched to a gene: 9. The CDR3 DNA follows: TGCAGCGTGGCCGGGACAGGGGATCCAAATCAGCCCCAGCATTTT. It yields the protein CSVAGTGDPNQPQHF. The complete variable domain, with remaining parts taken from reference TRBV29-1 and TRBJ1-5, reads SAVISQKPSRDICQRGTSLTIQCQVDSQVTMMFWYRQQPGQSLTLIATANQGSEATYESGFVIDKFPISRPNLTFSTLTVSNMSPEDSSIYLCSVAGTGDPNQPQHFGDGTRLSIL.

This clonotype was observed a handful of times. J is TRBJ2-1 and V is TRBV7-9; 9 nucleotides line up with TRBD2. Trimming removed 5 bases from V and 5 bases from J; junction bases left unmatched: 4. CDR1 SEHNR and CDR2 FQNEAQ come from the germline V gene (reference sequence). The CDR3 totals 14 residues. The CDR3 sequence is CASSVGLADNEQFF. CDR3 sequence (DNA): TGTGCCAGCAGCGTGGGACTAGCAGACAATGAGCAGTTCTTC. The full variable domain, in which reference TRBV7-9 and TRBJ2-1 provide the parts outside the CDR3, is DTGVSQNPRHKITKRGQNVTFRCDPISEHNRLYWYRQTLGQGPEFLTYFQNEAQLEKSRLLSDRFSAERPKGSFSTLEIQRTEQGDSAMYLCASSVGLADNEQFFGPGTRLTVL.

This clonotype was seen ten or more times. The chain carries TRBV20-1 and TRBJ2-1; 7 bases line up with TRBD2. V lost 1 base, J lost 0 bases, and 3 bases stayed unmatched. The CDR3 is 15 residues long. Germline V CDR1 and CDR2: DFQATT, SNEGSKA (reference sequence). CDR3 bases: TGCAGTGCTAGAGGGCGGGAGAACTCCTACAATGAGCAGTTCTTC. It codes for CSARGRENSYNEQFF.

As to this clonotype: This may be a read error: a much more frequent sequence differs by one nucleotide. The chain carries TRBV4-1 and TRBJ2-1; 12 bases map to TRBD2. Germline V lookup: CDR1 MGHRA, CDR2 YSYEKL. CDR3 length: 14 amino acids. CDR3 in DNA: TGCGCCAGCGGCCACGGACTAGCGGGACATGAGCAGTTCTTC. It encodes CASGHGLAGHEQFF.